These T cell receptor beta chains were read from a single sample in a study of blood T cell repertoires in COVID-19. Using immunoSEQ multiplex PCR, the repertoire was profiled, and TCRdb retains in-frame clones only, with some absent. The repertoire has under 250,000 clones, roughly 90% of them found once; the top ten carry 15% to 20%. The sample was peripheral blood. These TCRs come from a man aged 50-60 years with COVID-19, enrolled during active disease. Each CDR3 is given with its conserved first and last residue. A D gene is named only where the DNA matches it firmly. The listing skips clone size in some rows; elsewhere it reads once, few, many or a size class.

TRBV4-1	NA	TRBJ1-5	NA	TGCGCCAGCAGCCAACGGCCCGGAGCCAGAGACAATCAGCCCCAGCATTTT	CASSQRPGARDNQPQHF
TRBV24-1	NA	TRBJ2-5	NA	TGTGCCACCAGTGATCCCCGGGGGGCTCAAGAGACCCAGTACTTC	CATSDPRGAQETQYF
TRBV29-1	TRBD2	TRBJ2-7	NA	TGCAGCGTCTCGGGGGGGACAACTCACTACGAGCAGTACTTC	CSVSGGTTHYEQYF
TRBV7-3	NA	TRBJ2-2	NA	TGTGCCAGCAGCTCCCAGGGGAACACCGGGGAGCTGTTTTTT	CASSSQGNTGELFF
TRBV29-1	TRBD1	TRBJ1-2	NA	TGCAGCGCCGCGACAGGGATAGATGGCTACACCTTC	CSAATGIDGYTF
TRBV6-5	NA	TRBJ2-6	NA	TGTGCCAGCAGTCAATACGGGGGGGCCAACGTCCTGACTTTC	CASSQYGGANVLTF
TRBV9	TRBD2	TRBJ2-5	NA	TGTGCCAGCAGCGTAGCTGGTAGCGGGGGAGTACAAGCAGAGACCCAGTACTTC	CASSVAGSGGVQAETQYF
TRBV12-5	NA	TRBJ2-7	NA	TGTGCTAGTGGTTCTGACATGGGCGAGCAGTACTTC	CASGSDMGEQYF
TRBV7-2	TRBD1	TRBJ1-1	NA	TGTGCCAGCAGCATCGGACAGGGGGCTACGTACACTGAAGCTTTCTTT	CASSIGQGATYTEAFF
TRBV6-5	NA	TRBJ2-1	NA	TGTGCCAGCAGTTACTCGTGGCAGGGCTCCTACAATGAGCAGTTCTTC	CASSYSWQGSYNEQFF
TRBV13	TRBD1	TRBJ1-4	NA	TGTGCCCAGCAGAGAGGACAGGGGCCTAATGAGGAAAAACTGTTTTTT	CAQQRGQGPNEEKLFF
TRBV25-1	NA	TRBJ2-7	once	TGTGCCAGCAGGGCGTGGCCCACGGGAGCGGCCGGCGAGCAGTACTTC	CASRAWPTGAAGEQYF
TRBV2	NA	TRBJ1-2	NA	TGTGCCAGCAGTGAACAGGGACATAACTATGGCTACACCTTC	CASSEQGHNYGYTF
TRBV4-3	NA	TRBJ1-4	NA	TGCGCCAGCAGCCAAGGGAGAGTAAGTGAAAAACTGTTTTTT	CASSQGRVSEKLFF
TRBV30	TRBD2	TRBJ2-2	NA	TGTGCCTGGCATGTAGCGGGAATTGGAACCGGGGAGCTGTTTTTT	CAWHVAGIGTGELFF
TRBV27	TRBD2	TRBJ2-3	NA	TGTGCCAGCAGACTGAGGGGGTCGGGGGGGAGAACAGATACGCAGTATTTT	CASRLRGSGGRTDTQYF
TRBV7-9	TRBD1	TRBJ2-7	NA	TGTGCCAGCAGCTTAGTGTCTGGAGGACAGGGCTACGAGCAGTACTTC	CASSLVSGGQGYEQYF
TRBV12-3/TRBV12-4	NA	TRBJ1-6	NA	TGTGCCAGCAGGGACAGCCATAATTCACCCCTCCACTTT	CASRDSHNSPLHF
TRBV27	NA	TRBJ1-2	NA	TGTGCCAGCAGTCCCAGGGCGACTGGTGGCTACACCTTC	CASSPRATGGYTF
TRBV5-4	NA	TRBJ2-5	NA	TGTGCCAGCAGCTTGGCCGCGACACAACAAGAGACCCAGTACTTC	CASSLAATQQETQYF
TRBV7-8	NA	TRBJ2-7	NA	TGTGCCAGCAGCACAAAGGGGGAGTTTATCTACGAGCAGTACTTC	CASSTKGEFIYEQYF
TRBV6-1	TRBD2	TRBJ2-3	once	TGTGCCAGCAGTGGGGTAGCGGGAGACAGCACAGATACGCAGTATTTT	CASSGVAGDSTDTQYF
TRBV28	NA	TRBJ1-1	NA	TGTGCCAGCAGTCCTAAATACACTGAAGCTTTCTTT	CASSPKYTEAFF
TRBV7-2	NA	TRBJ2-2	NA	TGTGCCAGCAGCTTAGATCGTCGAGCCACCGGGGAGCTGTTTTTT	CASSLDRRATGELFF
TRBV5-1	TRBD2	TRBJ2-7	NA	TGCGCCAGCAGCTTGGGTAGCGGGAGCTACGAGCAGTACTTC	CASSLGSGSYEQYF
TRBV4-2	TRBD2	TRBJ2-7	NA	TGTGCCAGCAGCCAGGCGGGGGGGCGAAGCGAGCAGTACTTC	CASSQAGGRSEQYF
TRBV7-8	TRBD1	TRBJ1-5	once	TGTGCCAGCAGCAGCGACAGGGGGGCGAATCAGCCCCAGCATTTT	CASSSDRGANQPQHF
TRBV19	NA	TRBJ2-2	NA	TGTGCCAGTAGTATAGAGGGAGGCGGGGAGCTGTTTTTT	CASSIEGGGELFF
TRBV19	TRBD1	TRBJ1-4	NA	TGTGCCAGTAGTCCGGCCCTTCGTTCAGGGGGCTTTGGTGAAAAACTGTTTTTT	CASSPALRSGGFGEKLFF
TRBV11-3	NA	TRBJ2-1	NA	TGTGCCAGCAGCTCAGATAAAAGGGGTAATGAGCAGTTCTTC	CASSSDKRGNEQFF
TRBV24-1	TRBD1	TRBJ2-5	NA	TGTGCCACCAGTGGCAGACAGGGGGGGGTTGGGGCCGAGACCCAGTACTTC	CATSGRQGGVGAETQYF
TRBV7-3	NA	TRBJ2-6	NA	TGTGCCAGCAGTTACCGACAAGCTGGGGCCAACGTCCTGACTTTC	CASSYRQAGANVLTF
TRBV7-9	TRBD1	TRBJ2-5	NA	TGTGCCAGCAGCCAGACAGGGGGTTTGGGAGAGACCCAGTACTTC	CASSQTGGLGETQYF
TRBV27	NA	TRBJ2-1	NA	TGTGCCAGCAGTTTAGAACGGAGCTCCTACAATGAGCAGTTCTTC	CASSLERSSYNEQFF
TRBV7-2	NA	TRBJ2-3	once	TGTGCCAGCAGCTTAGTGTATGAGAGGGCCACAGATACGCAGTATTTT	CASSLVYERATDTQYF
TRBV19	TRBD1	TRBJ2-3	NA	TGTGCCAGTAGTATCCCACCCGGGACAGGGGGCCGGAGAGATACGCAGTATTTT	CASSIPPGTGGRRDTQYF
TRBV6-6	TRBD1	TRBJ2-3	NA	TGTGCCAGCAGTTACTCGAGGACAGGCTCAGATACGCAGTATTTT	CASSYSRTGSDTQYF
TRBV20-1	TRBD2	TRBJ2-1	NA	TGCAGTGCTCGTGGCGGGACTAGCTACAATGAGCAGTTCTTC	CSARGGTSYNEQFF
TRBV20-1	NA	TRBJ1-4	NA	TGCAGTGGTCAGGGGAATGAAAAACTGTTTTTT	CSGQGNEKLFF
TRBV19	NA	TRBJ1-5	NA	TGTGCCAGTGGGGCCGGTGGTGGGAATCAGCCCCAGCATTTT	CASGAGGGNQPQHF
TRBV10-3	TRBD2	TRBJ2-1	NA	TGTGCCATCAGCTGGACTAGCGGGAGAGGGGATGAGCAGTTCTTC	CAISWTSGRGDEQFF
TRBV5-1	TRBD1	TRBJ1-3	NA	TGCGCCAGCAGCAAGGGACAGGGGTTCTCTGGAAACACCATATATTTT	CASSKGQGFSGNTIYF
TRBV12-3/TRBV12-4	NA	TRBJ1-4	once	TGTGCCAGCAGTTTAGGGGCTGATGAAAAACTGTTTTTT	CASSLGADEKLFF
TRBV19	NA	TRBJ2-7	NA	TGTGCCAGTATGGGGGGGCCCGCCTACGAGCAGTACTTC	CASMGGPAYEQYF
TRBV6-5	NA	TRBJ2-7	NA	TGTGCCAGCCAAAAAGGGGGGGCGGTGGGCTACGAGCAGTACTTC	CASQKGGAVGYEQYF
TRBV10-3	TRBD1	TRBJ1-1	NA	TGTGCCATCAGTGAGTCGCCTGACAGGGCTGAGGCTTTCTTT	CAISESPDRAEAFF
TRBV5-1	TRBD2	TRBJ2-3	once	TGCGCCAGCGGGGAGGGAGGAACAGATACGCAGTATTTT	CASGEGGTDTQYF
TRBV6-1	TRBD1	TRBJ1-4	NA	TGTGCCGCAGGGGGGCTGGAAGAAAAACTGTTTTTT	CAAGGLEEKLFF
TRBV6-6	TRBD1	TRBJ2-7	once	TGTGCCAGCAGTTACGAGACAGGGGGCTACGAGCAGTACTTC	CASSYETGGYEQYF
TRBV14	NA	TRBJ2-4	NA	TGTGCCAGCAGCCAAGATGAACCCAGGAAAAACATTCAGTACTTC	CASSQDEPRKNIQYF
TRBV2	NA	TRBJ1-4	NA	TGTGCCAGCAGTGAAGGGAGACAAACGACGAGGGAACTGTTTTTT	CASSEGRQTTRELFF
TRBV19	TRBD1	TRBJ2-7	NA	TGTGCCAGTACCAACAAGGGACAGCGGTACGGGCAGAAGCAGTACTTC	CASTNKGQRYGQKQYF
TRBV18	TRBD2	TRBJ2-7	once	TGTGCCAGCTCACCCATAACCGGGACTAGCGGGGTAGTCTACGAGCAGTACTTC	CASSPITGTSGVVYEQYF
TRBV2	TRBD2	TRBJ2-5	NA	TGTGCCAGCACTCGGCCGGTAGCGGGATTAGAGACCCAGTACTTC	CASTRPVAGLETQYF
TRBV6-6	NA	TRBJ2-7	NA	TGTGCCAGCAGTTCTCTAACGACAGACTACGAGCAGTACTTC	CASSSLTTDYEQYF
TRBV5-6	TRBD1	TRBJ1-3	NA	TGTGCCAGCAGCTTCAGGGGGCGGTCTGGAAACACCATATATTTT	CASSFRGRSGNTIYF